This is a list of T cell receptor beta chains from one sample in a study of blood T cell repertoires in COVID-19. This table comes from immunoSEQ multiplex PCR, and its TCRdb copy is limited to in-frame clones, with some not included. The repertoire consists of some 49,000 clones, with 93% occurring once and the leading ten covering approximately 1%. The sequenced sample was peripheral blood. The receptors were gathered from a man between 60 and 75 years old with COVID-19, enrolled during active disease. Both conserved end residues are part of each CDR3. A D gene is named only where the DNA matches it firmly. Where a row states a size, it is once, few, many or the class of an expanded clone; other rows omit it.

>.|TRBJ2-2|TRBV19|.
TGTGCCAGTAGTCGGTCACGAGGGAGGTCCAAGGAAGGGGAGCTGTTTTTT
CASSRSRGRSKEGELFF
>TRBD1|TRBJ1-3|TRBV2|.
TGTGCCAGCAGTTCTACCGGGACAGTCGGCACCATATATTTT
CASSSTGTVGTIYF
>.|TRBJ2-4|TRBV5-6|.
TGTGCCAGCAGCTTTTCGGGGACCAAAAACATTCAGTACTTC
CASSFSGTKNIQYF
>TRBD2|TRBJ2-3|TRBV19|.
TGTGCCAGTAAGCTAGCGGGGAACACAGATACGCAGTATTTT
CASKLAGNTDTQYF
>TRBD1|TRBJ1-2|TRBV5-1|.
TGCGCCAGCAGCCCCACCGCCGGGACAGGGATTGGCTACACCTTC
CASSPTAGTGIGYTF
>.|TRBJ2-7|TRBV29-1|.
TGCAGCGTTGATAGGGGGAGCTCCTACGAGCAGTACTTC
CSVDRGSSYEQYF
>TRBD1|TRBJ2-1|TRBV7-9|.
TGTGCCAGCAGCATCGGGACAGGGGTCTACAATGAGCAGTTCTTC
CASSIGTGVYNEQFF
>TRBD1|TRBJ2-1|TRBV7-3|.
TGTGCCAGCAGCTCCGGGACAGGGGCCAATGAGCAGTTCTTC
CASSSGTGANEQFF
>.|TRBJ2-7|TRBV19|.
TGTGCCAGTAGTCCATACAGGGACTACGAGCAGTACTTC
CASSPYRDYEQYF
>.|TRBJ1-6|TRBV5-4|.
TGTGCCAGCAGCTGGAGCCCGAGGGACTCCTATAATTCACCCCTCCACTTT
CASSWSPRDSYNSPLHF
>.|TRBJ2-1|TRBV21-1|.
TGTGCCAGCAGCATAGAGACCTCCTCTCCGGGAGTAGGTTACAATGAGCAGTTCTTC
CASSIETSSPGVGYNEQFF
>TRBD1|TRBJ2-1|TRBV6-5|.
TGTGCCAGCAGCTTGACAGGGGTCTCCTACAATGAGCAGTTCTTC
CASSLTGVSYNEQFF
>.|TRBJ1-1|TRBV11-3|.
TGTGCCAGCAGCTTGGAGGGACGGAGTGCGAGTGAAGCTTTCTTT
CASSLEGRSASEAFF
>.|TRBJ1-5|TRBV7-2|.
TGTGCCAGCAGCTTAAGGACCCCAGGGGACCAGCATTTT
CASSLRTPGDQHF
>TRBD1|TRBJ2-2|TRBV6-5|.
TGTGCCAGCCGGACAGGGAACACCGGGGAGCTGTTTTTT
CASRTGNTGELFF
>.|TRBJ1-1|TRBV19|.
TGTGCCAGTACAGGCAACATGAACACTGAAGCTTTCTTT
CASTGNMNTEAFF
>TRBD1|TRBJ2-1|TRBV28|.
TGTGCCAGCGGGACAGGGGCACGCATATATGAGCAGTTCTTC
CASGTGARIYEQFF
>TRBD1|TRBJ2-1|TRBV29-1|.
TGCAGCGTTGGAGGGGGACAGGGCTACAATGAGCAGTTCTTC
CSVGGGQGYNEQFF
>TRBD1|TRBJ2-7|TRBV27|.
TGTGCCAGCAGTCCCTCTCACAGGGGGCTAGGTGACGAGCAGTACTTC
CASSPSHRGLGDEQYF
>TRBD1|TRBJ2-3|TRBV18|.
TGTGCCAGCTCACTCAACAGGGGGGCGACAGATACGCAGTATTTT
CASSLNRGATDTQYF
>.|TRBJ2-2|TRBV6-5|.
TGTGCCAGCAGTTATCGACAGCTGAACACCGGGGAGCTGTTTTTT
CASSYRQLNTGELFF
>TRBD1|TRBJ1-3|TRBV19|.
TGTGCCAGTAGTTTTTCCGGACAGGGGACTGGAAACACCATATATTTT
CASSFSGQGTGNTIYF
>.|TRBJ1-2|TRBV28|.
TGTGCCAGCCTCATCCAGGGATCTTATGGCTACACCTTC
CASLIQGSYGYTF
>TRBD1|TRBJ2-7|TRBV28|.
TGTGCCAGCAGTCAGGGGGCCTCCTACGAGCAGTACTTC
CASSQGASYEQYF
>TRBD1|TRBJ1-2|TRBV6-6|.
TGTGCCAGCAGCGGACAGGGCAAAAGTGGCTACACCTTC
CASSGQGKSGYTF
>TRBD1|TRBJ1-2|TRBV5-1|few
TGCGCCAGCAGCCCCGGGACAGGCAGCTATGGCTACACCTTC
CASSPGTGSYGYTF
>TRBD2|TRBJ2-1|TRBV18|.
TGTGCCAGCTCACCGGGACTAGCGGATACTGAGCAGTTCTTC
CASSPGLADTEQFF
>TRBD1|TRBJ1-2|TRBV12-3/TRBV12-4|.
TGTGCCAGCATCGGACAGGGTAGTGAGGGCTACACCTTC
CASIGQGSEGYTF
>.|TRBJ2-7|TRBV3-1/TRBV3-2|.
TGTGCCAGCAGCGAAGAGATCGACATAACCTACGAGCAGTACTTC
CASSEEIDITYEQYF
>.|TRBJ1-4|TRBV20-1|once
TGCAGTGCTAGTTCTCAACAGGCCACTAATGAAAAACTGTTTTTT
CSASSQQATNEKLFF
>TRBD2|TRBJ2-3|TRBV4-2|.
TGTGCCAGCAGCCAAGATACGGGGGGGAGCACAGATACGCAGTATTTT
CASSQDTGGSTDTQYF
>TRBD2|TRBJ2-4|TRBV3-1/TRBV3-2|.
TGTGCCAGCAGCCTGGCGGGACTAGCGGGAGGCAAAAACATTCAGTACTTC
CASSLAGLAGGKNIQYF
>TRBD2|TRBJ2-7|TRBV10-3|.
TGTGCCACCCGACCGGGGGGGGACGAGCAGTACTTC
CATRPGGDEQYF
>TRBD1|TRBJ1-1|TRBV3-1/TRBV3-2|.
TGTGCCAGCAGCCACCCCCCCGGGACAGGGGCGAGAGGTATGAACACTGAAGCTTTCTTT
CASSHPPGTGARGMNTEAFF
>.|TRBJ1-2|TRBV29-1|.
TGCAGCGTCGCCAAGCGGGACCGGTACTATGGCTACACCTTC
CSVAKRDRYYGYTF
>.|TRBJ1-2|TRBV5-6|.
TGTGCCAGCAGCTTGGCAGGGCTCTATGGCTACACCTTC
CASSLAGLYGYTF
>.|TRBJ1-5|TRBV7-9|.
TGTGCCAGCAGCTTAGATCCAGCAGGGCTGGGCAATCAGCCCCAGCATTTT
CASSLDPAGLGNQPQHF
>.|TRBJ2-1|TRBV4-3|.
TGCGCCAGCAGCCAAGACAGGGCCTACAATGAGCAGTTCTTC
CASSQDRAYNEQFF
>TRBD1|TRBJ2-7|TRBV3-1/TRBV3-2|.
TGTGCCAGCAGCCGACAGGGGCTACACTACGAGCAGTACTTC
CASSRQGLHYEQYF
>TRBD1|TRBJ1-5|TRBV27|.
TGTGCCAGCAGTTCTTCACTAGGACAGGGGAATCAGCCCCAGCATTTT
CASSSSLGQGNQPQHF
>TRBD1|TRBJ2-1|TRBV18|.
TGTGCCAGCTCCCTCAAGGTCCAGGGGGAATACAATGAGCAGTTCTTC
CASSLKVQGEYNEQFF
>TRBD2|TRBJ2-3|TRBV19|.
TGTGCCAGTAGTATCGCCCTCATTAGCGGGAGGGCCGCAGATACGCAGTATTTT
CASSIALISGRAADTQYF
>.|TRBJ2-1|TRBV9|once
TGTGCCAGCAGCACTCGACAGAGCTCCTACAATGAGCAGTTCTTC
CASSTRQSSYNEQFF
>TRBD2|TRBJ2-3|TRBV3-1/TRBV3-2|.
TGTGCCAGCAGCACTAGACCAGCGGGAGACGCAGATACGCAGTATTTT
CASSTRPAGDADTQYF
>.|TRBJ2-7|TRBV19|once
TGTGCCAGTAGTATGGGCAGAACCTACGAGCAGTACTTC
CASSMGRTYEQYF
>TRBD2|TRBJ2-7|TRBV7-9|.
TGTGCCAGCAGACGACCTGACTTTAGCGGGAGATCCTCCTACGAGCAGTACTTC
CASRRPDFSGRSSYEQYF
>TRBD1|TRBJ2-3|TRBV7-9|.
TGTGCCAGCAGCGCGACGGGACAGGGGATCACAGATACGCAGTATTTT
CASSATGQGITDTQYF
>TRBD1|TRBJ1-1|TRBV6-4|.
TGTGCCAGCAGTGGAGACAGGGGGACTGAAGCTTTCTTT
CASSGDRGTEAFF
>.|TRBJ1-2|TRBV5-4|.
TGTGCCAGCAGCTTACAGGGATTTGGTGGCTACACCTTC
CASSLQGFGGYTF
>TRBD1|TRBJ1-3|TRBV18|.
TGTGCCAGCTCACAGGACAGGGGGCCCGGGAACACCATATATTTT
CASSQDRGPGNTIYF
>TRBD1|TRBJ1-1|TRBV2|.
TGTGCCAGCAAACGTGACAGGACAGGCACTGAAGCTTTCTTT
CASKRDRTGTEAFF
>.|TRBJ1-2|TRBV6-2/TRBV6-3|few
TGTGCCAGCAGTTTATCTAACTATGGCTACACCTTC
CASSLSNYGYTF
>.|TRBJ1-5|TRBV6-2/TRBV6-3|.
TGTGCCAGCAGTTACGGACGGGATTTTGATCAGCCCCAGCATTTT
CASSYGRDFDQPQHF
>.|TRBJ1-2|TRBV5-1|.
TGCGCCAGCAGCCCAGGGGCGGGTGGCTACACCTTC
CASSPGAGGYTF